The rows below give T cell receptor beta chains drawn from one sample of a study of CD8+ T cells in alopecia areata. TCRdb keeps only in-frame clones here, not all; method: immunoSEQ multiplex PCR. Altogether some 240,000 clones are present, more than 45% being singletons, with the ten largest covering 1.5% to 2%. The input for sequencing was CD4+ T cells sorted from blood, taken at week 4, from a patient treated with tofacitinib. These receptors all come from a human donor with alopecia areata. Each CDR3 is given with its conserved first and last residue. A D gene is named only where the DNA matches it firmly. Clone size is stated in some rows and not others, as once, few, many or a class when expanded.

clone size: .
V gene: TRBV29-1
CDR3 length: 13
D gene: .
J gene: TRBJ2-7
CDR3 DNA: TGCAGCGTTGGACAGTCTAGCTCCTACGAGCAGTACTTC
CDR3 protein: CSVGQSSSYEQYF

clone size: many
V gene: TRBV6-5
CDR3 length: 14
D gene: .
J gene: TRBJ1-4
CDR3 DNA: TGTGCCAGCAGTCTGACGGAGCGAGGCGAAAAACTGTTTTTT
CDR3 protein: CASSLTERGEKLFF

clone size: few
V gene: TRBV5-1
CDR3 length: 13
D gene: TRBD1
J gene: TRBJ1-1
CDR3 DNA: TGCGCCAGCAGCGCGACAGGGTCAGCTGAAGCTTTCTTT
CDR3 protein: CASSATGSAEAFF

clone size: few
V gene: TRBV7-9
CDR3 length: 13
D gene: .
J gene: TRBJ1-1
CDR3 DNA: TGTGCCAGCAGCTTATTGGAGAACACTGAAGCTTTCTTT
CDR3 protein: CASSLLENTEAFF

clone size: .
V gene: TRBV5-1
CDR3 length: 20
D gene: .
J gene: TRBJ2-2
CDR3 DNA: TGCGCCAGCAGCTTGGTGTTTGCGGGACAAATTCGGCTACGGAACGGGGAGCTGTTTTTT
CDR3 protein: CASSLVFAGQIRLRNGELFF

clone size: .
V gene: TRBV29-1
CDR3 length: 14
D gene: .
J gene: TRBJ2-2
CDR3 DNA: TGCAGCGGGTCGACACAATCCAACTTCGGGGAGCTGTTTTTT
CDR3 protein: CSGSTQSNFGELFF

clone size: few
V gene: TRBV15
CDR3 length: 15
D gene: TRBD1
J gene: TRBJ1-1
CDR3 DNA: TGTGCCACCGAAAAGGGACAGTCCGGGCCGGGTGAAGCTTTCTTT
CDR3 protein: CATEKGQSGPGEAFF

clone size: few
V gene: TRBV2
CDR3 length: 14
D gene: TRBD2
J gene: TRBJ2-2
CDR3 DNA: TGTGCCAGCGCAGGACTAGTTGGGGCCGGGGAGCTGTTTTTT
CDR3 protein: CASAGLVGAGELFF

clone size: .
V gene: TRBV30
CDR3 length: 14
D gene: .
J gene: TRBJ2-5
CDR3 DNA: TGTGCCTGGAGTGGAGACCCGGGCGGCGAGACCCAGTACTTC
CDR3 protein: CAWSGDPGGETQYF

clone size: few
V gene: TRBV4-2
CDR3 length: 13
D gene: .
J gene: TRBJ1-1
CDR3 DNA: TGTGCCAGCAGCGGACAGCCGAACACTGAAGCTTTCTTT
CDR3 protein: CASSGQPNTEAFF

clone size: .
V gene: TRBV6-5
CDR3 length: 11
D gene: .
J gene: TRBJ2-3
CDR3 DNA: TGTGCCAGCAGGACGACAGATACGCAGTATTTT
CDR3 protein: CASRTTDTQYF

clone size: .
V gene: TRBV5-1
CDR3 length: 14
D gene: TRBD1
J gene: TRBJ2-5
CDR3 DNA: TGCGCCAGCAGACGGGACAGGGGGCGAGAGACCCAGTACTTC
CDR3 protein: CASRRDRGRETQYF

clone size: few
V gene: TRBV29-1
CDR3 length: 13
D gene: .
J gene: TRBJ1-5
CDR3 DNA: TGCAGCGTCAACCAGGGTGGGGATCAGCCCCAGCATTTT
CDR3 protein: CSVNQGGDQPQHF

clone size: once
V gene: TRBV6-1
CDR3 length: 13
D gene: .
J gene: TRBJ1-1
CDR3 DNA: TGTGCCAGCAGTCGAATGGGTAGCACTGAAGCTTTCTTT
CDR3 protein: CASSRMGSTEAFF

clone size: .
V gene: TRBV6-1
CDR3 length: 12
D gene: .
J gene: TRBJ1-1
CDR3 DNA: TGTGCCAGCAGTGCAAAGGGTGCCGAAGCTTTCTTT
CDR3 protein: CASSAKGAEAFF

clone size: .
V gene: TRBV11-3
CDR3 length: 13
D gene: .
J gene: TRBJ1-2
CDR3 DNA: TGTGCCAGCAGCTATACAGATTTCTATGGCTACACCTTC
CDR3 protein: CASSYTDFYGYTF

clone size: .
V gene: TRBV27
CDR3 length: 16
D gene: .
J gene: TRBJ2-1
CDR3 DNA: TGTGCCAGCAGTCCCTATGCGCTAGCGCTATACAATGAGCAGTTCTTC
CDR3 protein: CASSPYALALYNEQFF

clone size: .
V gene: TRBV25-1
CDR3 length: 12
D gene: .
J gene: TRBJ2-3
CDR3 DNA: TGTGCCAGCAGTAGTAGCACAGATACGCAGTATTTT
CDR3 protein: CASSSSTDTQYF

clone size: few
V gene: TRBV29-1
CDR3 length: 13
D gene: .
J gene: TRBJ1-1
CDR3 DNA: TGCAGCGTCCGATGGGGGGGCAGAACTGAAGCTTTCTTT
CDR3 protein: CSVRWGGRTEAFF

clone size: once
V gene: TRBV2
CDR3 length: 13
D gene: .
J gene: TRBJ2-5
CDR3 DNA: TGTGCCAGCAAGGTGCTAGCGCAAGAGACCCAGTACTTC
CDR3 protein: CASKVLAQETQYF

clone size: .
V gene: TRBV2
CDR3 length: 12
D gene: .
J gene: TRBJ2-7
CDR3 DNA: TGTGCCAGCACTGCCCAGGGGCGCGAGCAGTACTTC
CDR3 protein: CASTAQGREQYF

clone size: few
V gene: TRBV5-1
CDR3 length: 16
D gene: .
J gene: TRBJ2-1
CDR3 DNA: TGCGCCAGCAGCTTCAGGAGTGGGGTCCAGGACAATGAGCAGTTCTTC
CDR3 protein: CASSFRSGVQDNEQFF

clone size: .
V gene: TRBV11-2
CDR3 length: 14
D gene: .
J gene: TRBJ2-1
CDR3 DNA: TGTGCCAGCAGCGCGGACAGCTCCTACAATGAGCAGTTCTTC
CDR3 protein: CASSADSSYNEQFF

clone size: few
V gene: TRBV7-2
CDR3 length: 14
D gene: .
J gene: TRBJ1-6
CDR3 DNA: TGTGCCTCTCAACGGGAAAGTGGAAATTCACCCCTCCACTTT
CDR3 protein: CASQRESGNSPLHF

clone size: .
V gene: TRBV4-3
CDR3 length: 13
D gene: .
J gene: TRBJ2-6
CDR3 DNA: TGCGCCAGCAGACCAGCTGGGGCCAACGTCCTGACTTTC
CDR3 protein: CASRPAGANVLTF